Listed below are T cell receptor beta chains from one sample, sequenced in a study of metastatic and nonmetastatic thyroid tumors. TCRdb reprocessed the PCR reads using MiXCR. The profile shows around 23,000 clones, approximately 25% of them singletons. The specimen was blood. Every receptor here comes from a female donor with papillary thyroid cancer or a benign thyroid nodule (not recorded which). Some clones in this sample may be carry-over from other donors' samples. Both conserved end residues are part of each CDR3. D genes are given only for firm matches. Size is omitted from some rows. Given values are once, few, many or a class for expanded clones.

clone size: many
V gene: TRBV30
D gene: -
J gene: TRBJ1-6
CDR3 protein: CAWSYTGTLSNSPLHF
CDR3 DNA: TGTGCCTGGAGTTACACAGGGACCCTGAGTAATTCACCCCTCCACTTT

clone size: many
V gene: TRBV5-5
D gene: TRBD1
J gene: TRBJ1-5
CDR3 protein: CASSLVDRGNQPQHF
CDR3 DNA: TGTGCCAGCAGCTTGGTGGACAGGGGTAATCAGCCCCAGCATTTT

clone size: many
V gene: TRBV27
D gene: -
J gene: TRBJ2-2
CDR3 protein: CASSVAAGELFF
CDR3 DNA: TGTGCCAGCAGTGTAGCCGCCGGGGAGCTGTTTTTT

clone size: -
V gene: TRBV15
D gene: -
J gene: TRBJ1-2
CDR3 protein: CATSHEGGRGYGYTF
CDR3 DNA: TGTGCCACCAGCCACGAGGGGGGGCGCGGGTATGGCTACACCTTC

clone size: -
V gene: TRBV11-3
D gene: TRBD1
J gene: TRBJ2-7
CDR3 protein: CASSPLDRVVEQYF
CDR3 DNA: TGTGCCAGCAGCCCCCTGGACAGGGTGGTCGAGCAGTACTTC

clone size: many
V gene: TRBV7-2
D gene: -
J gene: TRBJ1-5
CDR3 protein: CASSPNRNQPQHF
CDR3 DNA: TGTGCCAGCAGCCCCAACAGAAATCAGCCCCAGCATTTT

clone size: -
V gene: TRBV7-3
D gene: TRBD1
J gene: TRBJ2-3
CDR3 protein: CASSLRDRTDTQYF
CDR3 DNA: TGTGCCAGCAGCTTAAGGGACAGGACAGATACGCAGTATTTT

clone size: -
V gene: TRBV11-2
D gene: TRBD2
J gene: TRBJ2-7
CDR3 protein: CACSLFSGDVQYF
CDR3 DNA: TGTGCCTGCAGCTTATTTAGCGGGGACGTGCAATACTTC

clone size: -
V gene: TRBV11-2
D gene: TRBD2
J gene: TRBJ2-2
CDR3 protein: CASSLVAGLAGMAGELFF
CDR3 DNA: TGTGCCAGCAGCTTAGTAGCCGGACTAGCGGGTATGGCCGGGGAGCTGTTTTTT

clone size: few
V gene: TRBV6-2/TRBV6-3
D gene: -
J gene: TRBJ1-1
CDR3 protein: CASSYLRTASEAFF
CDR3 DNA: TGTGCCAGCAGTTACCTCCGGACAGCTAGCGAAGCTTTCTTT

clone size: many
V gene: TRBV5-6
D gene: -
J gene: TRBJ2-3
CDR3 protein: CASSLRRRSTDTQYF
CDR3 DNA: TGTGCCAGCAGCTTAAGGAGGCGGAGCACAGATACGCAGTATTTT

clone size: many
V gene: TRBV4-1
D gene: TRBD2
J gene: TRBJ2-7
CDR3 protein: CASSRTSGTSVSYEQYF
CDR3 DNA: TGCGCCAGCAGCCGGACCTCTGGGACTAGCGTCTCCTACGAGCAGTACTTC

clone size: many
V gene: TRBV6-1
D gene: -
J gene: TRBJ1-3
CDR3 protein: CASSDSWGPADTIYF
CDR3 DNA: TGTGCCAGCAGTGACTCCTGGGGCCCCGCGGACACCATATATTTT

clone size: many
V gene: TRBV12-3/TRBV12-4
D gene: -
J gene: TRBJ1-2
CDR3 protein: CASSSGGYGYTF
CDR3 DNA: TGTGCCAGCAGTTCTGGGGGATATGGCTACACCTTC

clone size: -
V gene: TRBV6-1
D gene: TRBD2
J gene: TRBJ2-1
CDR3 protein: CASSRTSGGTTFF
CDR3 DNA: TGTGCCAGCAGTAGGACTAGCGGTGGCACTACGTTCTTC

clone size: medium-sized
V gene: TRBV5-1
D gene: TRBD1
J gene: TRBJ2-1
CDR3 protein: CASSFGTGDFNEQFF
CDR3 DNA: TGCGCCAGCAGCTTCGGGACAGGGGATTTCAATGAGCAGTTCTTC

clone size: many
V gene: TRBV5-1
D gene: TRBD1
J gene: TRBJ1-5
CDR3 protein: CASSPGGGGGNQPQHF
CDR3 DNA: TGCGCCAGCAGCCCCGGTGGAGGGGGCGGAAATCAGCCCCAGCATTTT

clone size: many
V gene: TRBV5-4
D gene: TRBD2
J gene: TRBJ2-1
CDR3 protein: CASSYGPGLAGANEQFF
CDR3 DNA: TGTGCCAGCAGCTATGGCCCGGGACTAGCGGGGGCTAATGAGCAGTTCTTC

clone size: many
V gene: TRBV9
D gene: TRBD1
J gene: TRBJ1-1
CDR3 protein: CASSAQTGLNTEAFF
CDR3 DNA: TGTGCCAGCAGCGCCCAGACAGGGTTGAACACTGAAGCTTTCTTT

clone size: many
V gene: TRBV5-6
D gene: -
J gene: TRBJ2-7
CDR3 protein: CASSLYSYEQYF
CDR3 DNA: TGTGCCAGCAGTCTCTACAGCTACGAGCAGTACTTC

clone size: -
V gene: TRBV12-3/TRBV12-4
D gene: TRBD2
J gene: TRBJ2-1
CDR3 protein: CASSSTGTSYNEQFF
CDR3 DNA: TGTGCCAGCAGTAGCACCGGGACTAGTTACAATGAGCAGTTCTTC

clone size: many
V gene: TRBV4-1
D gene: -
J gene: TRBJ2-3
CDR3 protein: CASSQNPLMPDTQYF
CDR3 DNA: TGCGCCAGCAGCCAGAATCCCCTGATGCCAGATACGCAGTATTTT

clone size: medium-sized
V gene: TRBV20-1
D gene: -
J gene: TRBJ1-2
CDR3 protein: CSASFGTKNYGYTF
CDR3 DNA: TGCAGTGCTAGCTTCGGGACAAAGAACTATGGCTACACCTTC

clone size: -
V gene: TRBV6-1
D gene: TRBD2
J gene: TRBJ2-3
CDR3 protein: CASSELLAGGSTDTQYF
CDR3 DNA: TGTGCCAGCAGTGAATTACTAGCGGGGGGGAGCACAGATACGCAGTATTTT

clone size: -
V gene: TRBV11-2
D gene: TRBD2
J gene: TRBJ2-7
CDR3 protein: CASSRYGLAGRLSSYEHYF
CDR3 DNA: TGTGCCAGCAGTCGTTATGGGCTAGCGGGACGGTTGAGCTCCTACGAGCACTACTTC

clone size: -
V gene: TRBV20-1
D gene: TRBD1
J gene: TRBJ2-5
CDR3 protein: CSARQGEPQETQYF
CDR3 DNA: TGCAGTGCTCGCCAGGGGGAACCTCAAGAGACCCAGTACTTC

clone size: few
V gene: TRBV24-1
D gene: -
J gene: TRBJ2-7
CDR3 protein: CATSDSRERSYEQYF
CDR3 DNA: TGTGCCACCAGTGATTCCCGGGAGCGATCCTACGAGCAGTACTTC

clone size: few
V gene: TRBV6-1
D gene: -
J gene: TRBJ2-7
CDR3 protein: CASSEEAGHFF
CDR3 DNA: TGTGCCAGCAGTGAAGAGGCGGGACATTTTTTC

clone size: few
V gene: TRBV28
D gene: TRBD2
J gene: TRBJ2-7
CDR3 protein: CVSSFASGRADEQYF
CDR3 DNA: TGTGTCAGCAGTTTTGCAAGCGGGAGGGCCGACGAGCAGTACTTC

clone size: many
V gene: TRBV11-2
D gene: TRBD2
J gene: TRBJ2-7
CDR3 protein: CASSLSGTSSSYEQYF
CDR3 DNA: TGTGCCAGCAGCTTATCCGGGACTAGTAGCTCCTACGAGCAGTACTTC

clone size: few
V gene: TRBV12-3/TRBV12-4
D gene: -
J gene: TRBJ2-1
CDR3 protein: CASSLAGSYNEQFF
CDR3 DNA: TGTGCCAGCAGTTTAGCGGGCTCCTACAATGAGCAGTTCTTC